A single sample is the source of the 18 T cell receptor beta chains below, sequenced in a study of shared clonotypes between healthy human individuals. The method was immunoSEQ multiplex PCR; TCRdb's version includes in-frame clones alone and lacks a portion of them. Of over a million clones listed, more than 75% are singletons. The sequencing sample was made of memory CD4+ T cells from PBMCs. Regarding subset: CD45RA-negative fraction. The receptors were gathered from a man younger than 30 in good health. Some clones in this sample may be carry-over from other donors' samples.

The chain uses TRBV6-5 and TRBJ2-1; 8 bases are shared with TRBD2. Germline loops: CDR1 MNHEY, CDR2 SVGAGI. The CDR3 has 16 amino acids. With 4 bases clipped from V and 3 bases from J, the junction kept 8 bases outside the gene matches. CDR3 coding DNA: TGTGCCAGCAGTTCCTCACTAGCGGAGATCTACAATGAGCAGTTCTTC. It encodes CASSSSLAEIYNEQFF.

The sample holds one count of this clone. V is TRBV2 and J is TRBJ1-1; D is unclear. Germline CDR1 reads SNHLY; CDR2 reads FYNNEI. Between the trimmed V and J ends, which lost 8 bases and 4 bases, there was a span of 17 bases. This CDR3 has 14 amino acids. Here the CDR3 reads CASERSDRGTEAFF. CDR3 nucleotides: TGTGCCAGCGAGAGGTCCGACCGGGGCACTGAAGCTTTCTTT.

The V call is TRBV28, the J call TRBJ2-3, with D possibly being TRBD1 (7 bases). Germline V lookup: CDR1 MDHEN, CDR2 SYDVKM. V was clipped by 4 bases and J by 7 bases, with 24 bases between them. This CDR3 region has 17 residues. CDR3 protein: CASSSVGLDRRGNTQYF. CDR3 DNA sequence: TGTGCCAGCAGTTCAGTGGGGCTGGACAGGCGGGGAAATACGCAGTATTTT.

J is TRBJ2-1 and V is TRBV5-1; no clear D gene. Germline CDR1 and CDR2: SGHRS and YFSETQ. CDR3 length: 14 amino acids. Trimming cost V 2 bases and J 6 bases, with 12 bases left between them. The CDR3 here is CASSFPKSPNEQFF. The CDR3 DNA reads TGCGCCAGCAGCTTCCCGAAGAGTCCCAATGAGCAGTTCTTC.

The rearrangement links TRBV6-1 to TRBJ1-3, with D perhaps matching TRBD1 (5 bases). V shed 4 bases and J shed 8 bases, with 12 bases lying between them. CDR1 is MNHNS and CDR2 is SASEGT in the germline V gene. The CDR3 length is 13 residues. The CDR3 protein is CASSVQGRDTIYF. CDR3 nucleotide sequence: TGTGCCAGCAGTGTCCAGGGTAGGGACACCATATATTTT.

The chain links TRBV4-2 to TRBJ2-3; TRBD2 matches 9 bases. The CDR3 length is 17 residues. Per the germline V gene, CDR1 is LGHNA and CDR2 is YNFKEQ. The trim removed 4 bases at V and 6 bases at J, leaving 14 bases unmatched. In nucleotides, the CDR3 is TGTGCCAGCAGCCCCCGTTTATTAGCGGGAGAAAGGGATACGCAGTATTTT. Amino acids: CASSPRLLAGERDTQYF.

CDR3 bases: TGTGCCAGCAGCCAAGATCGGGGGGATAGCGGGAGAGGCGAGCAGTTCTTC. Translation gives CASSQDRGDSGRGEQFF. The V and J genes are TRBV4-2 and TRBJ2-1, with 9 bases aligning to TRBD2. Trimming at V came to 0 bases and at J to 10 bases, leaving 13 bases not matched to a gene. This CDR3 is built from 17 residues. The germline CDR1 and CDR2 sequences are LGHNA and YNFKEQ.

The rearrangement links TRBV7-9 to TRBJ1-4, with 7 positions matching TRBD1. The V segment lost 5 bases and the J segment 5 bases; nucleotides outside the gene matches: 8. Germline V CDR1 and CDR2: SEHNR, FQNEAQ (reference sequence). This CDR3 has 15 residues. This CDR3 is CASSATGAGNEKLFF. The CDR3, as DNA: TGTGCCAGCAGCGCTACAGGGGCGGGAAATGAAAAACTGTTTTTT. Full variable domain (outside the CDR3, taken from reference TRBV7-9 and TRBJ1-4): DTGVSQNPRHKITKRGQNVTFRCDPISEHNRLYWYRQTLGQGPEFLTYFQNEAQLEKSRLLSDRFSAERPKGSFSTLEIQRTEQGDSAMYLCASSATGAGNEKLFFGSGTQLSVL.

The V call is TRBV27, the J call TRBJ1-1, with D maybe TRBD1 (5 bases). Germline V lookup: CDR1 MNHEY, CDR2 SMNVEV (reference sequence). The CDR3 loop spans 14 amino acids. With 4 bases removed from V and 7 bases from J, the gap between germline ends came to 16 bases. The CDR3 coding sequence is TGTGCCAGCAGTTCAGACTTCGGAACAGGTGAAGCTTTCTTT. Amino acid sequence: CASSSDFGTGEAFF.

The chain recombines TRBV6-4 with TRBJ1-2, with 7 bases identical to TRBD1. The germline V gene encodes CDR1 MRHNA and CDR2 SNTAGT. The V segment lost 2 bases and the J segment 8 bases; nucleotides outside the gene matches: 5. The CDR3 spans 13 residues. The CDR3 DNA sequence: TGTGCCAGCAGTGACCCTCGGACAGGCGGCTACACCTTC. Translated, it gives CASSDPRTGGYTF.

The chain employs TRBV11-2 and TRBJ2-2; D perhaps matches TRBD2 (6 bases). CDR1 and CDR2 (germline): SGHAT, FQNNGV. The V gene lost 6 bases and the J gene lost 5 bases, with 16 bases spanning the gap. There are 15 residues in the CDR3. The CDR3 bases are TGTGCCAGCAGACCCCCGGGAGCCTGGACCGGGGAGCTGTTTTTT. Amino acid sequence: CASRPPGAWTGELFF.

The genes are TRBV28 and TRBJ1-3; D unresolved. CDR3 length: 15 residues. Trimming pared 6 bases from V and 2 bases from J, leaving 14 bases between. CDR1 is MDHEN and CDR2 is SYDVKM in the germline V gene. Here the CDR3 reads CASSSQPNTGNTIYF. The CDR3, as DNA: TGTGCCAGCAGCTCACAGCCGAACACTGGAAACACCATATATTTT.

The CDR3 DNA sequence: TGTGCCAGCAGCTTAGTTGGTGGGAACACTGAAGCTTTCTTT. This translates into CASSLVGGNTEAFF. The V and J genes are TRBV7-3 and TRBJ1-1; D gene ambiguous. The ends were cut back, 2 bases at V and 1 base at J, with 8 bases in the middle. This CDR3 spans 14 amino acids. Germline V gene sequence: CDR1 SGHTA, CDR2 FQGTGA.

In its sample, this clone was seen once. The chain recombines TRBV7-9 with TRBJ2-2; TRBD1 aligns across 10 bases. Germline CDR1 and CDR2: SEHNR and FQNEAQ (reference sequence). This CDR3 contains 16 residues. The ends lost 7 bases at V and 4 bases at J; junction bases unmatched: 9. The CDR3 nucleotides read TGTGCCAGCATCCCGCGGACAGGGGGGAGCACCGGGGAGCTGTTTTTT. It specifies CASIPRTGGSTGELFF.

To note about this clone: It is likely a read error: a sequence one base away is far more abundant. V is TRBV2 and J is TRBJ2-7; 8 positions match TRBD2. CDR3 length equals 13 residues. CDR1 is SNHLY, CDR2 FYNNEI, per germline. CDR3: CVSSPFPAGAQYF. CDR3 sequence (DNA): TGTGTCAGCAGTCCTTTCCCAGCGGGAGCGCAGTACTTC.

This clone was found many times. V is TRBV6-5 and J is TRBJ1-1; 8 bases map to TRBD1. The germline CDR1 and CDR2 sequences are MNHEY and SVGAGI. The CDR3 sequence is 14 residues long. Losses at the gene ends were 8 bases for V and 4 bases for J; bases not matched to a gene: 9. CDR3 protein: CASQRNRGVTEAFF. CDR3 nucleotides: TGTGCCAGCCAGCGAAACAGGGGGGTCACTGAAGCTTTCTTT.

This clone has just a few counts. The J gene is TRBJ2-3, the V gene TRBV5-1; 9 bases map to TRBD1. There are 15 residues in the CDR3. Looked up from germline, CDR1 is SGHRS and CDR2 is YFSETQ. Trimming at V came to 4 bases and at J to 1 base, leaving 4 bases not matched to a gene. CDR3 in amino acids: CASSHGDRGTDTQYF. In DNA form, the CDR3 reads TGCGCCAGCAGCCACGGGGACAGGGGCACAGATACGCAGTATTTT.

The rearrangement links TRBV2 to TRBJ1-5, with 8 bases matching TRBD1. The length of the CDR3 is 15 residues. V was pared by 6 bases and J by 9 bases, with 13 bases of the junction left unmatched. CDR1 and CDR2 (germline): SNHLY, FYNNEI. In nucleotides, the CDR3 is TGTGCCAGCAGCTCTCAGCCACAGGGGGGTGGGCCCCAGCATTTT. Encoded protein: CASSSQPQGGGPQHF.